This TCR beta chain was recovered during a study of CXCR3-negative and CXCR3-positive naive CD8 T cells. On this clonotype itself: The antigen is not known.

The authors prepared UMI-labeled TRB cDNA libraries by 5' RACE. After re-calling the 5' RACE reads, TCRdb lists one entry per CDR3 protein, DNA absent. This sample's clone table lists over 100,000 distinct CDR3 sequences. General study points: Fresh PBMCs went into most assays, and CXCR3 expression partly declined after cryopreservation. Comparison of naive subsets found surface CD5 to be comparable, and TCR strength was inferred on the basis of TRB CDR3 properties.

There are 12 residues in the CDR3. Germline loops: CDR1 MNHEY, CDR2 SVGEGT. The study sorted every CD8+ T cell subset in triplicate at under 350,000 cells each. The rearrangement links TRBV6-2 or TRBV6-3 to TRBJ2-1; the D call of TRBD2 rests on TCRdb alone, since no DNA is present to check it. The specimen was naive CXCR3- CD8+ T cells from blood. Specified subset: CD45RO-CCR7+CD27+CD95- naive CD8+ T cells lacking CXCR3 (TNR3-). This receptor was identified in a human donor in good health. Some clones in this sample may be carry-over from other donors' samples. The CDR3: CASFGLDNEQFF.